Included here is one T cell receptor (beta chain) sequence, with context. The data derive from a study of blood T cell repertoires in COVID-19. The wider study: Samples came from the United States, Italy and Spain, spanning acute and convalescent COVID-19.

CDR1 KGHSH and CDR2 LQKENI come from the germline V gene. The CDR3 has 15 residues. V dropped 0 bases and J dropped 5 bases, with 11 bases sitting between them. Sequenced by immunoSEQ multiplex PCR; TCRdb stores in-frame clones only, minus some. The table records approximately 230,000 clones, 65% to 85% of them present only once. This chain uses TRBV18 with TRBJ2-1; the D gene is possibly TRBD1 (5 bases). Sequenced material: peripheral blood. This TCR was sampled from a woman aged 40 to 49 with active or convalescent COVID-19. CDR3 region: CASSPPPGSNNEQFF. The CDR3, as DNA: TGTGCCAGCTCACCACCGCCAGGGTCGAACAATGAGCAGTTCTTC.